This is a list of T cell receptor beta chains from one sample in a study of human T cells and chemical hapten exposure. TCRdb re-called the RACE reads through MiXCR, storing one row per CDR3 protein. Of over 100,000 distinct CDR3 sequences listed, 9.2% are singletons. The sample in question was whole blood, obtained in connection with sensitization to the hapten diphenylcyclopropenone (DPC). Every receptor here comes from a woman between 35 and 50 years old with alopecia areata. Some clones in this sample may be carry-over from other donors' samples. Both conserved end residues are part of each CDR3. Fields, in order: V gene, D gene, J gene, clone size, CDR3 DNA, CDR3 protein. The D gene is left open where the match is weak. Some rows mark clone size as missing; the rest say once, few, many or name a class of expanded clone.

TRBV12-3/TRBV12-4	NA	TRBJ2-1	many	TGTGCCAGCAGTTTAGTCTGGGACTACAATGAGCAGTTCTTC	CASSLVWDYNEQFF
TRBV30	NA	TRBJ1-1	many	TGTGCCTGGAGTACACTCACCGGAGGGGCTTTCTTT	CAWSTLTGGAFF
TRBV3-1	NA	TRBJ1-5	many	TGTGCCAGCAGCCAAGGAGAGGCAGGGGCCCAGCATTTT	CASSQGEAGAQHF
TRBV19	NA	TRBJ1-5	many	TGTGCCAGTAGCCCGGACCTTAGCAATCAGCCCCAGCATTTT	CASSPDLSNQPQHF
TRBV4-1	NA	TRBJ2-7	many	TGCGCCAGCAGCCAAGCTTCCCCCTCCTACGAGCAGTACTTC	CASSQASPSYEQYF
TRBV12-3/TRBV12-4	TRBD2	TRBJ2-5	many	TGTGCCAGCACCGGCGGGACTAGCGGGGGGGCCGGAGAGACCCAGTACTTC	CASTGGTSGGAGETQYF
TRBV3-1	NA	TRBJ1-2	few	TGTGCCAGCAGCCAAGATCTGGGGGGGAAATTGCAGAACTATGGCTACACCTTC	CASSQDLGGKLQNYGYTF
TRBV20-1	TRBD1	TRBJ2-7	NA	TGCAGTGCCCCAGTTCAGGGGGCGGGCGAGCAGTACTTC	CSAPVQGAGEQYF
TRBV7-6	TRBD2	TRBJ2-1	many	TGTGCCAGCAGCTCGCCGCGACTAGCCCGTTACAATGAGCAGTTCTTC	CASSSPRLARYNEQFF
TRBV2	NA	TRBJ2-1	few	TGTGCCAGTTCCTATGGCCGGGTCGAGCAGTTCTTC	CASSYGRVEQFF
TRBV7-9	NA	TRBJ1-6	NA	TGTGCCAGCAGCTTAGCGGCAGGTTCCAATTCACCCCTCCACTTT	CASSLAAGSNSPLHF
TRBV20-1	NA	TRBJ2-7	many	TGCAGTGCACCTAAAGAGGGTTGGCCCTACGAGCAGTACTTC	CSAPKEGWPYEQYF
TRBV2	NA	TRBJ1-5	few	TGTGCCAGCAGGCTTTTAACAGGGAGCGGCAATCAGCCCCAGCATTTT	CASRLLTGSGNQPQHF
TRBV4-3	NA	TRBJ2-1	few	TGCGCCAGCAGCCAAGGGACAGAGAGCCACAATGAGCAGTTCTTC	CASSQGTESHNEQFF
TRBV12-3/TRBV12-4	NA	TRBJ1-5	NA	TGTGCCAGCAGCGCCGGGAGCAATCAGCCCCAGCATTTT	CASSAGSNQPQHF
TRBV20-1	TRBD2	TRBJ2-2	many	TGCAGTGCTCGGAGCGGGGGCCCCCCCGGGGAGCTGTTTTTT	CSARSGGPPGELFF
TRBV7-3	NA	TRBJ1-6	many	TGTGCCACCTCAAGCTCCTATAATTCACCCCTCCACTTT	CATSSSYNSPLHF
TRBV12-3/TRBV12-4	NA	TRBJ2-7	few	TGTGCCAGCAGTTCCCTGCGTGGGGCCTCCTACGAGCAGTACTTC	CASSSLRGASYEQYF
TRBV10-1	TRBD1	TRBJ2-5	many	TGCGCCAGCAGCCGCGGACAGGGCCCACAAGAGACCCAGTACTTC	CASSRGQGPQETQYF
TRBV12-3/TRBV12-4	NA	TRBJ1-3	NA	TGTGCCAGCAGTTACGGGAAACCCTCTGGAAACACCATATATTTT	CASSYGKPSGNTIYF
TRBV7-3	TRBD2	TRBJ2-3	many	TGTGCCAGCAGCCCAAATCCTAGCGGTAGCACAGATACGCAGTATTTT	CASSPNPSGSTDTQYF
TRBV6-2/TRBV6-3	NA	TRBJ1-2	few	TGTGCCAGCAGCCGAGGCGGAGGTCGAGGGGCGGACTATGGCTACACCTTC	CASSRGGGRGADYGYTF
TRBV7-9	TRBD2	TRBJ2-1	many	TGTGCCAGCAGCGGTACTAGCGGGGGTAACAATGAGCAGTTCTTC	CASSGTSGGNNEQFF
TRBV7-9	TRBD2	TRBJ2-1	many	TGTGCCAGCAGCTCGACTAGCGGGGGGGCCTTCAATGAGCAGTTCTTC	CASSSTSGGAFNEQFF
TRBV6-2/TRBV6-3	TRBD2	TRBJ2-5	many	TGTGCCAGCAGTTATTCTGCGGGACTATACCAAGAGACCCAGTACTTC	CASSYSAGLYQETQYF
TRBV30	TRBD1	TRBJ1-5	many	TGTGCCTGGAGTACAGGGGCCGATCAGCCCCAGCATTTT	CAWSTGADQPQHF
TRBV7-9	NA	TRBJ1-1	NA	TGTGCCAGCAGCCCTAGGACAGTTGAAGCTTTCTTT	CASSPRTVEAFF
TRBV18	NA	TRBJ1-1	few	TGTGCCAGCTCACCCGGTACAGGGGAAGCTTTCTTT	CASSPGTGEAFF
TRBV10-2	NA	TRBJ1-3	NA	TGCGCCAGCGCTTACTCTGGAAACACCATATATTTT	CASAYSGNTIYF
TRBV6-5	NA	TRBJ1-6	few	TGTGCCAGCAGTTACTCCCCGGGAAGGAATAATTCACCCCTCCACTTT	CASSYSPGRNNSPLHF
TRBV4-3	TRBD1	TRBJ1-3	many	TGCGCCAGCAGCCAAGGGGCCTACAGGGGGATCTCTGGAAACACCATATATTTT	CASSQGAYRGISGNTIYF
TRBV9	TRBD1	TRBJ1-6	few	TGTGCCAGCAGAGGACAGGGGATCAATTCACCCCTCCACTTT	CASRGQGINSPLHF
TRBV7-9	NA	TRBJ1-1	NA	TGTGCCAGCAGCTTAACAAGTTTGGGGAACACTGAAGCTTTCTTT	CASSLTSLGNTEAFF
TRBV5-1	NA	TRBJ2-1	many	TGCGCCAGCAGCTTGGCCGGGGATGAGCAGTTCTTC	CASSLAGDEQFF
TRBV19	TRBD1	TRBJ1-4	many	TGTGCCAGTAGTCTGCGAGGGACAGGGGCCGGAACTAATGAAAAACTGTTTTTT	CASSLRGTGAGTNEKLFF
TRBV10-3	NA	TRBJ1-1	many	TGTGCCATCAGTGACGCTGAGAACACTGAAGCTTTCTTT	CAISDAENTEAFF
TRBV5-5	TRBD2	TRBJ2-4	NA	TGTGCGAGCGCCAGGAGCGGGGGTGCCAAAAACATTCAGTACTTC	CASARSGGAKNIQYF
TRBV10-2	NA	TRBJ2-7	NA	TGCGCCAGCAGTGACAACAGGGATGAGCAGTACTTC	CASSDNRDEQYF
TRBV15	TRBD1	TRBJ2-5	NA	TGTGCCACCAGCAGGCAGGGACAGGGCGGGGAGACCCAGTACTTC	CATSRQGQGGETQYF
TRBV19	TRBD1	TRBJ2-1	few	TGTGCCAGTAGTATAGTCGGGACAGGGCGGAATGAGCAGTTCTTC	CASSIVGTGRNEQFF
TRBV12-3/TRBV12-4	NA	TRBJ2-7	many	TGTGCCAGCAGTTCGGTGGGCCTCACCTACGAGCAGTACTTC	CASSSVGLTYEQYF
TRBV20-1	NA	TRBJ1-2	NA	TGCAGTGCTTCACAGGGAGGGGGAGGCTATGGCTACACCTTC	CSASQGGGGYGYTF
TRBV20-1	NA	TRBJ2-3	many	TGCAGTGCTAGAGATCTCGGGGTAGATACGCAGTATTTT	CSARDLGVDTQYF
TRBV7-3	NA	TRBJ1-6	NA	TGTGCCAGCAGCATGTACAATTCACCCCTCCACTTT	CASSMYNSPLHF
TRBV4-2	NA	TRBJ2-7	few	TGTGCCAGCAGCCAAGGGGACGGGATTGGGTACGAGCAGTACTTC	CASSQGDGIGYEQYF
TRBV14	TRBD1	TRBJ2-7	NA	TGTGCCAGCAGCCATAGGACCGGGACAGGGGGCGGCGAGCAGTACTTC	CASSHRTGTGGGEQYF
TRBV4-2	NA	TRBJ1-3	few	TGTGCCAGCAGCCAAGTTGCAGCTGGAAACACCATATATTTT	CASSQVAAGNTIYF
TRBV6-6	NA	TRBJ2-5	many	TGTGCCAGCAAGACCCTTAGAAGACAAGAGACCCAGTACTTC	CASKTLRRQETQYF